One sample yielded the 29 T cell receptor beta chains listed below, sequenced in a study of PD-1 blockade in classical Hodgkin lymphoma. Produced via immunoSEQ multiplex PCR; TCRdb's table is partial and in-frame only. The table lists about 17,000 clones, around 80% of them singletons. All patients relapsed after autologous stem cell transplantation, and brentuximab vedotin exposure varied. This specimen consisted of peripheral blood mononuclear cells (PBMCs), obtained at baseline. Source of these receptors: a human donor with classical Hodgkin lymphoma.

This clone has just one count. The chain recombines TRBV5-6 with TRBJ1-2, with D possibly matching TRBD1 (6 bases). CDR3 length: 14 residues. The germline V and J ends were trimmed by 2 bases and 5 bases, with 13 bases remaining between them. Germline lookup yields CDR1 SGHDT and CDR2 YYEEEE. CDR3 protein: CASSFRDTEYGYTF. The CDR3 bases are TGTGCCAGCAGCTTCCGGGACACAGAATATGGCTACACCTTC.

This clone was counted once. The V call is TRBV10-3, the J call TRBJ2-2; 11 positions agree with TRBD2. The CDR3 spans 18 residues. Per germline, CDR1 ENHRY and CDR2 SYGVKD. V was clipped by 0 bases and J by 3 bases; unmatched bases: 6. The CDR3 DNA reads TGTGCCATCAGTGAGTCGGAGACTAGCGGGGATTACACCGGGGAGCTGTTTTTT. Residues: CAISESETSGDYTGELFF.

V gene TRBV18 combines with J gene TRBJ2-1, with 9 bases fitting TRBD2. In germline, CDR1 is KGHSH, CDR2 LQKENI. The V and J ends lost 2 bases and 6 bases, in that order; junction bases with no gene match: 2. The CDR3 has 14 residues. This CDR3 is CASSPASGTNEQFF. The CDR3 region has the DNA TGTGCCAGCTCACCAGCTAGCGGGACCAATGAGCAGTTCTTC.

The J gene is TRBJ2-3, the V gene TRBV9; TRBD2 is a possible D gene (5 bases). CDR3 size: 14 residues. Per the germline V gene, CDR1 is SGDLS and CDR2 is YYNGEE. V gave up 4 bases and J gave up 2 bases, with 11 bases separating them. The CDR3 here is CASSPRENTDTQYF. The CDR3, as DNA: TGTGCCAGCAGCCCACGGGAAAACACAGATACGCAGTATTTT. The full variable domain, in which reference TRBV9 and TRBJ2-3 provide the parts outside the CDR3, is DSGVTQTPKHLITATGQRVTLRCSPRSGDLSVYWYQQSLDQGLQFLIQYYNGEERAKGNILERFSAQQFPDLHSELNLSSLELGDSALYFCASSPRENTDTQYFGPGTRLTVL.

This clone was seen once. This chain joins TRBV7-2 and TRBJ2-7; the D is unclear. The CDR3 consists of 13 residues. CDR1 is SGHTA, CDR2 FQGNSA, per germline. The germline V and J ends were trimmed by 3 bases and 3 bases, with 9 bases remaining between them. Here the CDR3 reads CASSFNVNYEQYF. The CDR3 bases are TGTGCCAGCAGCTTTAACGTAAACTACGAGCAGTACTTC. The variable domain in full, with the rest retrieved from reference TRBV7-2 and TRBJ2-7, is GAGVSQSPSNKVTEKGKDVELRCDPISGHTALYWYRQSLGQGLEFLIYFQGNSAPDKSGLPSDRFSAERTGGSVSTLTIQRTQQEDSAVYLCASSFNVNYEQYFGPGTRLTVT.

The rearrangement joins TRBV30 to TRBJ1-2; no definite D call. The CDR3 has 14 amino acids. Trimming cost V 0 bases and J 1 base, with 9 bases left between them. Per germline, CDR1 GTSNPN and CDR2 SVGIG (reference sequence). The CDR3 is CAWSVRLLNYGYTF. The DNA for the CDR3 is TGTGCCTGGAGTGTACGGCTTCTTAACTATGGCTACACCTTC.

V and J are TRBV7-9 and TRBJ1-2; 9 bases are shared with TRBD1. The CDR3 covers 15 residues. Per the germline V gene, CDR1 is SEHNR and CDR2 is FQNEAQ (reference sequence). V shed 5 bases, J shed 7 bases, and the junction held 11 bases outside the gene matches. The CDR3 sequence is CASSTYRGPLSGYTF. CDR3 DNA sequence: TGTGCCAGCAGCACCTACAGGGGGCCCCTCTCTGGCTACACCTTC.

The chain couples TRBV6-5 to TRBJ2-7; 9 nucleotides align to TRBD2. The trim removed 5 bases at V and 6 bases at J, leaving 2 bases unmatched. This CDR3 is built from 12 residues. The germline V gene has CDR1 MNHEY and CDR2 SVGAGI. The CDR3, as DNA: TGTGCCAGCAGTCCAGCGGGAGGCGAGCAGTACTTC. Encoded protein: CASSPAGGEQYF.

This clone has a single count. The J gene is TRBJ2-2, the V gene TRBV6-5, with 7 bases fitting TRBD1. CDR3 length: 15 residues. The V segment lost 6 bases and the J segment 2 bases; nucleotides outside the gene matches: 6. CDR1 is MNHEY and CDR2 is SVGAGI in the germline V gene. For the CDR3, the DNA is TGTGCCAGCAGCCGAGGGGGCGCAAACACCGGGGAGCTGTTTTTT. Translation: CASSRGGANTGELFF.

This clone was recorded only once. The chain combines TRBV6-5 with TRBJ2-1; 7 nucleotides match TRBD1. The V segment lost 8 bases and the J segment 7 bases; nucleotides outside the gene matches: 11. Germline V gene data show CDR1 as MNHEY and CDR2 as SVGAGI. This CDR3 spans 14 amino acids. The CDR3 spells CASRQRDSRNEQFF. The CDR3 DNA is TGTGCCAGCCGCCAAAGGGACAGCCGGAATGAGCAGTTCTTC.

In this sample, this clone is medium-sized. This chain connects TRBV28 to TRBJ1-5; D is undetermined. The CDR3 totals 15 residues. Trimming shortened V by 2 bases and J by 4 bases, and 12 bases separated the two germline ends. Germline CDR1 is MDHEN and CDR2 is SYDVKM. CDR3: CASSLVGRVNQPQHF. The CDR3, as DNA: TGTGCCAGCAGTTTAGTCGGTAGGGTTAATCAGCCCCAGCATTTT. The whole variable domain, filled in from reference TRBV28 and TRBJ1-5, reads DVKVTQSSRYLVKRTGEKVFLECVQDMDHENMFWYRQDPGLGLRLIYFSYDVKMKEKGDIPEGYSVSREKKERFSLILESASTNQTSMYLCASSLVGRVNQPQHFGDGTRLSIL.

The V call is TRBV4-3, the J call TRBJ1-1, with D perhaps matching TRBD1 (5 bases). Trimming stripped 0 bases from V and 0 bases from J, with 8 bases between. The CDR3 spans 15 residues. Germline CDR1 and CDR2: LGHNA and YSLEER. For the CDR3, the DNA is TGCGCCAGCAGCCAAGAATTACAGGTGAACACTGAAGCTTTCTTT. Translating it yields CASSQELQVNTEAFF.

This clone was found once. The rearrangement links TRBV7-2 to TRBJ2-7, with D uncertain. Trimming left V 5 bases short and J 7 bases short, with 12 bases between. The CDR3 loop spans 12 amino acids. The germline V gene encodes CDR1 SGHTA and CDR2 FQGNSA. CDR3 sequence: CASSNWPGEQYF. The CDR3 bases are TGTGCCAGCAGCAATTGGCCCGGGGAGCAGTACTTC.

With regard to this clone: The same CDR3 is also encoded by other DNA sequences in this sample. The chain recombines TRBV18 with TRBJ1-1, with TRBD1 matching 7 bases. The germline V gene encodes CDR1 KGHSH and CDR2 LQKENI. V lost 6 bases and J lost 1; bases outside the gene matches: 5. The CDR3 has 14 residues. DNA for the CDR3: TGTGCCAGCTCCCCTGGGACAGAGAACACTGAAGCTTTCTTT. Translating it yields CASSPGTENTEAFF.

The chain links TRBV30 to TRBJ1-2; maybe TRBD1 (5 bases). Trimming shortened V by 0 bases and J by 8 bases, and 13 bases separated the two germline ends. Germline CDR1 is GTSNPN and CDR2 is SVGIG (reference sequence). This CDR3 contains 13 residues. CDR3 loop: CAWSVHEGSGYTF. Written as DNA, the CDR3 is TGTGCCTGGAGTGTACACGAGGGGAGCGGCTACACCTTC.

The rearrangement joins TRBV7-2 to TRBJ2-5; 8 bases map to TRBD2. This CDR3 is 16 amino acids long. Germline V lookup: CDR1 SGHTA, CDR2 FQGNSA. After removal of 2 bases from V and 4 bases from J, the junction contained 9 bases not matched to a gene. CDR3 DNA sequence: TGTGCCAGCAGCTTAAGAGCGGGAGCCTCCCCAGAGACCCAGTACTTC. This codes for CASSLRAGASPETQYF.

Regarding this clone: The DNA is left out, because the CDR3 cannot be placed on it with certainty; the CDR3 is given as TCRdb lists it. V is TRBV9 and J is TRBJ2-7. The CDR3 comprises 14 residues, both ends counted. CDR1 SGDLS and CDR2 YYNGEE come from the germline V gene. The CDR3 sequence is CASSATSAPYEQYF.

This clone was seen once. The CDR3 spells CAWLSGETDTQYF. In DNA, the CDR3 is TGTGCCTGGTTGAGCGGGGAAACAGATACGCAGTATTTT. The J gene is TRBJ2-3, the V gene TRBV30; 7 positions match TRBD2. This CDR3 comprises 13 residues. The germline gives CDR1 GTSNPN, CDR2 SVGIG (reference sequence). V trimming: 5 bases; J trimming: 3 bases; junction bases outside the gene matches: 5.

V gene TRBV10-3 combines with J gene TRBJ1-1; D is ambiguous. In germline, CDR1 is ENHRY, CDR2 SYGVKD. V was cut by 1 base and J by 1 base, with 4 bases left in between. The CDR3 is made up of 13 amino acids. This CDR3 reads CAISEWGNTEAFF. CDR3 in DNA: TGTGCCATCAGTGAGTGGGGGAACACTGAAGCTTTCTTT.

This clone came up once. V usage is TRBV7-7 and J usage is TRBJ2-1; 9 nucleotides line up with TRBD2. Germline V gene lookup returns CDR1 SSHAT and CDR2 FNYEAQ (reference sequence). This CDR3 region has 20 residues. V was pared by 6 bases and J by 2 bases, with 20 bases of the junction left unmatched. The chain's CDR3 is CASSQLSVAGVSTAYNEQFF. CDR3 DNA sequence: TGTGCCAGCAGTCAATTATCAGTAGCGGGGGTCTCCACCGCCTACAATGAGCAGTTCTTC.

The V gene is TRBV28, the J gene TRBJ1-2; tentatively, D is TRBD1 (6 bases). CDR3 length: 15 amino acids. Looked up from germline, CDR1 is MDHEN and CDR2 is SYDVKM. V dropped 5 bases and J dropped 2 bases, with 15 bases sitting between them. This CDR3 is CASSTQSGDNYGYTF. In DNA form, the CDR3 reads TGTGCCAGCAGTACCCAATCAGGGGACAACTATGGCTACACCTTC.

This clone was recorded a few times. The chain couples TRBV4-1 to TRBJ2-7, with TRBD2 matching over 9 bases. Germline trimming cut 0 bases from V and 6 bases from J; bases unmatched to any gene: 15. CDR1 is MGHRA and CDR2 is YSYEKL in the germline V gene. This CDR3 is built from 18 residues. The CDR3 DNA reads TGCGCCAGCAGCCAAGATGGAGAGGGAAGCGGGAGGTTTGTCGAGCAGTACTTC. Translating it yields CASSQDGEGSGRFVEQYF.

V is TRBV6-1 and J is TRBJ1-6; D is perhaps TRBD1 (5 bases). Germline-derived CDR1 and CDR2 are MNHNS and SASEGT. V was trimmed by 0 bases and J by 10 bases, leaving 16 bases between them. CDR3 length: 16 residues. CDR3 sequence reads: CASSEAREPGRSPLHF. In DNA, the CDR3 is TGTGCCAGCAGTGAAGCGAGGGAGCCGGGGCGGTCACCCCTCCACTTT.

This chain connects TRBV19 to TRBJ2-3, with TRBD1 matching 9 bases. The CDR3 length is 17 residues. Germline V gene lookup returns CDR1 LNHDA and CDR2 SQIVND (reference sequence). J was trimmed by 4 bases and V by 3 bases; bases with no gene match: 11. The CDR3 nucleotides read TGTGCCAGTAGTATCCTCATGACAGGGGGGGAAGCAGATACGCAGTATTTT. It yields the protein CASSILMTGGEADTQYF.

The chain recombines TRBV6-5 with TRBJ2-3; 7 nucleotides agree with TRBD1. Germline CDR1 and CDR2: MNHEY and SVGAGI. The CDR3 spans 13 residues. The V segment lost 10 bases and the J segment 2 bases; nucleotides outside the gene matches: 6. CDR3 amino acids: CATRGGFTDTQYF. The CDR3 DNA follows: TGTGCCACCCGAGGGGGCTTCACAGATACGCAGTATTTT.

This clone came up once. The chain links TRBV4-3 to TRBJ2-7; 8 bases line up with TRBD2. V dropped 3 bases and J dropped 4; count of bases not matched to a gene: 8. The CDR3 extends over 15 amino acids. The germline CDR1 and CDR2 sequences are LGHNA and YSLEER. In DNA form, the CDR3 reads TGCGCCAGCAGCCAGGGTAGGGCGGGAGGATACGAGCAGTACTTC. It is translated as CASSQGRAGGYEQYF.

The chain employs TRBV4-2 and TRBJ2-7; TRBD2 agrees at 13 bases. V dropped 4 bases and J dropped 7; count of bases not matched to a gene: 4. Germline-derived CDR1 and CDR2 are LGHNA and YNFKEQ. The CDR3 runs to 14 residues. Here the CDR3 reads CASSPTSGGREQYF. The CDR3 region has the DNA TGTGCCAGCAGCCCGACTAGCGGGGGGCGGGAGCAGTACTTC.

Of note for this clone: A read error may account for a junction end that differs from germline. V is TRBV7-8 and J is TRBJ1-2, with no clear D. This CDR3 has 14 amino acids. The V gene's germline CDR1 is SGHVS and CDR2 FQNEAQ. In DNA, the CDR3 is TGTGCCAGCAGCTTAGCTTGGCAGGCCGAAGTCCCCTTCTTC. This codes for CASSLAWQAEVPFF. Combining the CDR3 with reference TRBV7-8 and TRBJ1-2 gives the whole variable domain GAGVSQSPRYKVAKRGQDVALRCDPISGHVSLFWYQQALGQGPEFLTYFQNEAQLDKSGLPSDRFFAERPEGSVSTLKIQRTQQEDSAVYLCASSLAWQAEVPFFGSGTRLTVV.

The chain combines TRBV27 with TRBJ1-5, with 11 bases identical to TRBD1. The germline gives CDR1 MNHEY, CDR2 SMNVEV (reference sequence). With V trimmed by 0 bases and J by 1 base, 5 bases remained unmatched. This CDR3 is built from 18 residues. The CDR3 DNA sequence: TGTGCCAGCAGTTTATCGGGGGACAGGGGGTTCAGCAATCAGCCCCAGCATTTT. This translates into CASSLSGDRGFSNQPQHF.